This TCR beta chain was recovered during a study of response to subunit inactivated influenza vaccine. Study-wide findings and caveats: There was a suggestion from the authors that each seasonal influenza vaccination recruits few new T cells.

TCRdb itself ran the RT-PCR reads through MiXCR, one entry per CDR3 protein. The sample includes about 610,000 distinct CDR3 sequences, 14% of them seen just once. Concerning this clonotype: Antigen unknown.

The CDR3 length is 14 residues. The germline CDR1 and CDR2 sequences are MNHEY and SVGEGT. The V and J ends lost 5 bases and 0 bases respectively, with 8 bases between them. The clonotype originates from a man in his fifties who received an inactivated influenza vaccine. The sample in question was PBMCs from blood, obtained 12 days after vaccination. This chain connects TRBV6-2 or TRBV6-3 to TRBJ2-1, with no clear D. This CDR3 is CASSKPSSYNEQFF. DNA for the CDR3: TGTGCCAGCAGTAAACCTAGCTCCTACAATGAGCAGTTCTTC.